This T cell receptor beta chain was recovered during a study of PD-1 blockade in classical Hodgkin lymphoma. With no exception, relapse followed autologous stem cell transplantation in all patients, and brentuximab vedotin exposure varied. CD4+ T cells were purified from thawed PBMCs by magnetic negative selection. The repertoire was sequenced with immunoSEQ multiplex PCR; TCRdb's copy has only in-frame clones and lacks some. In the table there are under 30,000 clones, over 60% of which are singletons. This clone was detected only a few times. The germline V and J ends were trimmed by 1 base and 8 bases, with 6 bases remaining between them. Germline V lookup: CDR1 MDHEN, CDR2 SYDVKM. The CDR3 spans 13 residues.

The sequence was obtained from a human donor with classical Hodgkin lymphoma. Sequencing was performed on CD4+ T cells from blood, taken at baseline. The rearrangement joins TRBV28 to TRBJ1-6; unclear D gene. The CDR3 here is CASSLFRDSPLHF. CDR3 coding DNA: TGTGCCAGCAGTTTATTTCGGGATTCACCCCTCCACTTT.